The entry below describes one T cell receptor (beta chain). Its target is unknown. The data originate from a study of shared clonotypes between healthy human individuals. Regarding the study as a whole: Limitation of the genetic and exposure-history diversity represented came from the few donors. Rarefaction showed sorted-subset sequencing was incomplete despite large depth. Relative to their counterparts shared across all four donors, non-shared clonotypes exhibited diminished generation probabilities.

Terminally differentiated effector memory CD45RA+ cells were excluded from the naive CD8 cells, which were CD45RO-negative and positively selected for CCR7. The assay was carried out at the deep level. Generated by immunoSEQ multiplex PCR, the TCRdb table keeps only in-frame clones and is missing some. The sample comprises around 2,000,000 clones, less than 95% of which are singletons, and more than 0.9% rests with the top ten. This TCR derives from a young man in good health. The sequenced sample was naive CD8+ T cells sorted from blood.

The CDR3 DNA reads TGCGCCAGCAGCCAAGATCACTGGACATCTGTGACCGAGCAGTACTTC. This sequence encodes CASSQDHWTSVTEQYF. The rearrangement uses TRBV4-3 and TRBJ2-7; maybe TRBD1 (5 bases). Trimming removed 0 bases at V and 6 bases at J, with 18 bases between. Germline V CDR1 and CDR2: LGHNA, YSLEER. The CDR3 is 16 amino acids.